This TCR beta chain was documented in a study of blood T cell repertoires in COVID-19. The CDR3 runs 12 residues. Profiling relied on immunoSEQ multiplex PCR, and the TCRdb table lists in-frame clones only, not all of them. The data contain under 200,000 clones, 65% to 90% of them singletons. The sequenced sample was PBMCs or T cells enriched from blood (not recorded which). The gene calls are TRBV21-1 and TRBJ2-1; the D call TRBD2 from the table was never checked on the DNA. TRBV21-1 is given as a pseudogene. The sequence derives from an older woman with acute COVID-19. CDR3 sequence (DNA): TGTGCCAGCAGCACGCGGGCTTGGGAGCAGTTCTTC. This sequence encodes CASSTRAWEQFF.